This TCR beta chain stems from a study of lymphopenia after photon versus proton radiotherapy. Study conclusions and caveats: Oligoclonal CD8+ Temra expansion after nadir drove photon patients' diversity drop. Relative stability marked proton patients; photon patients lost diversity and naive cells. Better survival with proton therapy was suggested as possible, not demonstrated. Post-nadir TCR diversity decline inversely tracked overall survival among those who died.

As concerns this clone: What it recognizes is unknown.

Germline assignment: CDR1 SEHNR and CDR2 FQNEAQ (reference sequence). The CDR3 runs 13 residues. V lost 5 bases and J 7 bases, leaving 13 bases between the germline ends. Here immunoSEQ multiplex PCR was the method, and the copy in TCRdb shows in-frame clones only, minus some. The sample has some 31,000 clones; 84% are singletons. Sequencing was performed on peripheral blood, taken from a patient treated with proton-based radiotherapy. The receptor was derived from a woman in her 70s with pancreatic cancer. The V gene is TRBV7-9, the J gene TRBJ2-3; D gene uncertain. CDR3 in DNA: TGTGCCAGCAGCCCCGCCGAGGAACATACGCAGTATTTT. Translation gives CASSPAEEHTQYF.